Included here is one T cell receptor beta chain sequence, with context. The target of this receptor is not known. Base qualities are not at hand, and no much larger clone is one base apart. The data belong to a study of T cell responses to AZD1222 COVID-19 vaccine (TCRdb year 2021). In the study overall: AZD1222 recipients with second doses at about 4 weeks or about 12 weeks were pooled, because spike-specific TCR depth and breadth did not differ between schedules. TCR sequencing was performed for roughly 250 trial participants, of whom some 200 were given two doses of AZD1222 and approximately 25 were given two doses of MenACWY control vaccine. Trial participants were enrolled into age subgroups of 18-55, 56-69 and 70-plus years, which contained approximately 150, 28 and 58 TCR-sequenced participants, respectively.

The CDR3, from cysteine to phenylalanine, totals 12 residues. The kept DNA is CDR3 alone, 36 bases in frame from the first base. V is shortened by 6 bases, J by 12 bases, and the region joining them spans 15 bases. Interpreted using the paper, the time point label stands for: baseline before first vaccination. The vaccinee samples were drawn from two UK trials, COV001 and COV002, one of which was a single-blind randomized controlled phase 2/3 trial testing AZD1222 (ChAdOx1 nCoV-19) in healthy adults. For TCRbeta chain sequencing, PBMC samples from trial participants were taken at day 0 and at day 28 after the second dose. The CDR3 regions of human TCRbeta chains were analyzed by immunosequencing. Per the original workflow: TCRs in the repertoires were matched against a reference library of SARS-CoV-2-specific TCRs that had been generated with the MIRA antigen-specificity platform. Breadth was defined as the fraction of unique TCRs that were SARS-CoV-2-associated. Depth was defined as the fraction of total T cells that were SARS-CoV-2-associated. Using the MIRA data, each spike-specific TCR was assigned both to the spike region to which the TCR was reactive and to a CD4 or CD8 class. Log10-transformed breadth and depth values were compared by one-way ANOVA with Sidak's multiple comparisons tests. This is the immuneACCESS table as TCRdb keeps it, with only in-frame sequences that have V and J called. A part of the clones is gone; compared with another copy, unresolved V genes explain less than half, and the rest is unexplained. The V and J calls and the clone size are those of that table, but D and trimming were determined from the DNA. Counted in this sample were about 67,000 clones; around four fifths of them appeared once. Less than 25% of the sample rests with the top ten.

The full study reports these points: CD4 TCRs associated with the vaccine covered the entire spike protein, and the dominant responses were in regions 160-218 and 743-854. Conclusions about previously exposed vaccinees are limited, since just 6 or 7 AZD1222 recipients were seropositive for SARS-CoV-2 at baseline. In the small 56-69-year group, the increase in depth fell short of significance, most likely because of low power. Participants were mostly white British, with more females than males. The authors suggested clonal diversity may have been underestimated. Reportedly, almost half of the unique spike-specific TCRs recognized epitopes lying outside the regions that are mutated in the B.1.351 and B.1.1.7 variants. A significant rise in spike-specific TCR breadth and depth was observed after two AZD1222 doses relative to day 0 and relative to MenACWY recipients. Because no day 14 peak-response samples were available, the repertoires could be characterized only after the peak T cell response.

This receptor was obtained from an adult in good health. Sequenced material: peripheral blood, taken on day 0 of AZD1222 vaccination. The V and J segments used are TRBV12-3 or TRBV12-4 and TRBJ1-5; the D gene is possibly TRBD1, with 5 bases matching. The sequence in DNA is TGTGCCAGCAGAACCGGGACGGGGATCCAGCATTTT. Its protein is CASRTGTGIQHF.